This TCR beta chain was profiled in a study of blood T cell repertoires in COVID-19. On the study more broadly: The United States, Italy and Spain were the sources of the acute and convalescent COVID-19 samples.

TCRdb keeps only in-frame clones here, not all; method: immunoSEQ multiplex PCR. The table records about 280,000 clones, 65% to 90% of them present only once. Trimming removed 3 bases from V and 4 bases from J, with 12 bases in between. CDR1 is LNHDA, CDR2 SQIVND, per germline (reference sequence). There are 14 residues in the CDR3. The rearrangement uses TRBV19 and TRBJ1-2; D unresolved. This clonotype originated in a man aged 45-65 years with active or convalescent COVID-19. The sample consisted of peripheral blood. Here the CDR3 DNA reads TGTGCCAGTAGTATGGTTTGGGCTCGCTATGGCTACACCTTC. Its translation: CASSMVWARYGYTF.